This note documents a single T cell receptor (beta chain) sequence. This clonotype is termed medium-sized (0.01 to 0.1%). The specificity of this receptor is unknown. One base away there is no much larger clone; base qualities are not given. Sequencing was performed on an Illumina MiSeq. The public reads were run again by TCRdb, first through fastp at Q25 and then through MiXCR, and only productive beta chains were kept. Each entry is one CDR3 protein sequence, shown with its most common DNA and genes. The sample yields 5,000 or so distinct CDR3 sequences; around a sixth were counted once. The top ten clonotypes cover roughly 54% of the sample. The data were taken from a study of liver allograft versus peripheral blood T cells (TCRdb year 2020). Some background on the complete study: In liver transplant recipients, the study looked at T cell receptor repertoires in the peripheral blood and set them against the repertoires found within the transplanted livers. Overall results and qualifications from the work: According to the report, the T cell receptor repertoires detected in peripheral blood were different from the repertoires found inside liver allografts.

V trim: 1 base; J trim: 1 base; unmatched bases: 21. The CDR3 runs 22 amino acids, cysteine and phenylalanine included. The sequence is cut down to CDR3 DNA, 66 bases in frame from base 1. The CDR1 and CDR2 encoded by the germline V gene (reference sequence) are LNHDA and SQIVND. The sequence was collected from a human patient who had a liver transplant. A transplant means some T cells may be of graft donor rather than patient origin. Recombination connected TRBV19 to TRBJ2-3, and TRBD2 aligns with 9 junction nucleotides. The DNA is as follows: TGTGCCAGTAGTATAGTGGGGATCGGGGCTAGCGGGACCCACGACGGCACAGATACGCAGTATTTT. Its protein product is CASSIVGIGASGTHDGTDTQYF.